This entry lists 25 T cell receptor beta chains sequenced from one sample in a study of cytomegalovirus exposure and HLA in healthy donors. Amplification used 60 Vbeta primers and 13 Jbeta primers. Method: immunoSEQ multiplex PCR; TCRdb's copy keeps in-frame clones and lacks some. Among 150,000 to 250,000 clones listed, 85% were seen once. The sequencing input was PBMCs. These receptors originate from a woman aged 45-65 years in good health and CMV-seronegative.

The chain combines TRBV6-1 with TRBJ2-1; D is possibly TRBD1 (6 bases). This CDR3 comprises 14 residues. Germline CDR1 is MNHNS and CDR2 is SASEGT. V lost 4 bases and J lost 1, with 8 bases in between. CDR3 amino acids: CASSGDRSYNEQFF. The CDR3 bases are TGTGCCAGCAGTGGAGACAGGTCCTACAATGAGCAGTTCTTC.

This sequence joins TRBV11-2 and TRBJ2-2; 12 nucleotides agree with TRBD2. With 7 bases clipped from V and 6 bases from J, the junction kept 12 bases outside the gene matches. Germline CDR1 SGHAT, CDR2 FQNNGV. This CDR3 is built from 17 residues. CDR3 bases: TGTGCCAGCACCCTCCTGGTGGCTAGCGGGAGGGCCGGGGAGCTGTTTTTT. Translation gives CASTLLVASGRAGELFF. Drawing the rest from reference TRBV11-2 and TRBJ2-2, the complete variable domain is EAGVAQSPRYKIIEKRQSVAFWCNPISGHATLYWYQQILGQGPKLLIQFQNNGVVDDSQLPKDRFSAERLKGVDSTLKIQPAKLEDSAVYLCASTLLVASGRAGELFFGEGSRLTVL.

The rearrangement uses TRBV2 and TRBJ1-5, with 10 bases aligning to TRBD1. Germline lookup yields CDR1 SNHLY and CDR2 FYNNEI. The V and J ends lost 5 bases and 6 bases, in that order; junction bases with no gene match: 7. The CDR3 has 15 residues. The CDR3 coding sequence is TGTGCCAGCAGTAACACCGGGACAGGGGTTCAGCCCCAGCATTTT. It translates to CASSNTGTGVQPQHF.

The CDR3 loop is CASSIAGGPDTQYF. The DNA of the CDR3 is TGTGCCAGCAGTATAGCGGGAGGGCCAGATACGCAGTATTTT. The chain couples TRBV9 to TRBJ2-3, with TRBD2 matching over 11 bases. Germline V gene sequence: CDR1 SGDLS, CDR2 YYNGEE. The CDR3 totals 14 residues. Germline trimming cut 5 bases from V and 4 bases from J; bases unmatched to any gene: 3.

The CDR3 loop is CAGFSGGTEAFF. CDR3 sequence (DNA): TGTGCCGGGTTTTCAGGGGGTACTGAAGCTTTCTTT. J is TRBJ1-1 and V is TRBV7-9, with 7 bases that match TRBD1. Losses at the gene ends were 11 bases for V and 5 bases for J; bases not matched to a gene: 8. Germline CDR1 SEHNR, CDR2 FQNEAQ (reference sequence). The CDR3 has 12 amino acids.

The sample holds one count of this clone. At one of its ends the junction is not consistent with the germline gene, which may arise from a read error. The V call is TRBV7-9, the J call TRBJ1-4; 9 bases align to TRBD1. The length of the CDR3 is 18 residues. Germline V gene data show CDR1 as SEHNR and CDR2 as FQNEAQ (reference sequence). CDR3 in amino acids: CASSLKGDRAVRMRKTVF. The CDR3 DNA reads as TGTGCCAGCAGCTTAAAGGGGGACAGGGCGGTACGAATGCGAAAAACTGTTTTT.

The CDR3 bases are TGTGCCAGCAGTGAAGGGACACCGTTCTTATGGGGTAATGAAAAACTGTTTTTT. It yields the protein CASSEGTPFLWGNEKLFF. The V gene is TRBV6-1, the J gene TRBJ1-4, with D possibly being TRBD1 (5 bases). The CDR3 is 18 residues long. The V end was cut by 1 base, the J end by 4 bases, with 19 bases between. Germline V gives CDR1 MNHNS, CDR2 SASEGT.

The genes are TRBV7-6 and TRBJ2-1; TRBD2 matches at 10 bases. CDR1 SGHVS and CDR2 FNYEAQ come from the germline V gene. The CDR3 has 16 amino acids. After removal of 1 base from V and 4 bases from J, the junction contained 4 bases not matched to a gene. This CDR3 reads CASSLVIAGGYNEQFF. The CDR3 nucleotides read TGTGCCAGCAGCTTAGTGATAGCGGGAGGTTACAATGAGCAGTTCTTC.

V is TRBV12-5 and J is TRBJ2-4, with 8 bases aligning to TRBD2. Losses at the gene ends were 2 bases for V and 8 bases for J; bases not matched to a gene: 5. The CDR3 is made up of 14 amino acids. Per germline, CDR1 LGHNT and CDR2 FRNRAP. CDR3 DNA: TGTGCTAGTGGTTTGTCGGGAGGGCCGCACATTCAGTACTTC. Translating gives CASGLSGGPHIQYF.

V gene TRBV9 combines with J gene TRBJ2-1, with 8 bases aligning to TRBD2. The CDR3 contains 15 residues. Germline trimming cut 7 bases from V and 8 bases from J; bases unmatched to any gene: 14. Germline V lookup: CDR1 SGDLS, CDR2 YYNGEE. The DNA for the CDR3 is TGTGCCAGCCATCGTAGCGGGAACCCCTTGGATGAGCAGTTCTTC. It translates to CASHRSGNPLDEQFF.

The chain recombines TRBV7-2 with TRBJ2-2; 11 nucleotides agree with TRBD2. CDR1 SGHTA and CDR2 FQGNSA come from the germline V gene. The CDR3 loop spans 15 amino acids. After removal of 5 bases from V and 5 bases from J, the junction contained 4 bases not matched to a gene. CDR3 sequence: CASSPLAGGTGELFF. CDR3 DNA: TGTGCCAGCAGCCCTCTAGCGGGAGGAACCGGGGAGCTGTTTTTT.

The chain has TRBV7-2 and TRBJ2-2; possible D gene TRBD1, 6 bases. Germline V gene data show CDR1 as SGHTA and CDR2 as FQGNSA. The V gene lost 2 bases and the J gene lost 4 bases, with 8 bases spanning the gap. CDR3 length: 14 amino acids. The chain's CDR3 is CASSLTGFTGELFF. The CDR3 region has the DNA TGTGCCAGCAGCTTAACAGGGTTCACCGGGGAGCTGTTTTTT.

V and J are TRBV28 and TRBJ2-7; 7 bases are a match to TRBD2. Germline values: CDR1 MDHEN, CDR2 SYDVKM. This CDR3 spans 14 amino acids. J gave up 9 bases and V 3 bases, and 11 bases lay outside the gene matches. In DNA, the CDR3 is TGTGCCAGCAGTTTGGGCGGGAGTGAAAAAGGGCAGTACTTC. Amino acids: CASSLGGSEKGQYF.

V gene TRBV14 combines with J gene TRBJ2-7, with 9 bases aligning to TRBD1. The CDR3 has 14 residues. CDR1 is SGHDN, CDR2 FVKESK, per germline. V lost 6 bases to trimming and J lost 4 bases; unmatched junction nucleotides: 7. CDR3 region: CASRSGTGKYEQYF. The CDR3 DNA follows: TGTGCCAGCAGATCCGGGACAGGGAAATACGAGCAGTACTTC.

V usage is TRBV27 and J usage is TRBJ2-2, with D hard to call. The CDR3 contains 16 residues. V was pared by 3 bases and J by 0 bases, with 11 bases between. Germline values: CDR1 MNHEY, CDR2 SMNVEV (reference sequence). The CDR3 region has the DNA TGTGCCAGCAGTTTCAGTAAGAATGCGAACACCGGGGAGCTGTTTTTT. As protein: CASSFSKNANTGELFF.

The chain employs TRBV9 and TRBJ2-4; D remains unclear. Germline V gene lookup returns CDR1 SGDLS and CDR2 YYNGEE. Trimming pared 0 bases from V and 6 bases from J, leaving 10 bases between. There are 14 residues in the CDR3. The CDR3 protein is CASSVGLNRNIQYF. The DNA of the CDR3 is TGTGCCAGCAGCGTAGGACTTAATAGAAACATTCAGTACTTC.

For the CDR3, the DNA is TGTGCCAGCAGTCCCCGACTATCCCTCGGGGAGACCCAGTACTTC. Amino acids: CASSPRLSLGETQYF. The V call is TRBV6-5, the J call TRBJ2-5; D might be TRBD2 (5 bases). V was clipped by 5 bases and J by 5 bases, with 18 bases between them. There are 15 residues in the CDR3. The germline CDR1 and CDR2 sequences are MNHEY and SVGAGI.

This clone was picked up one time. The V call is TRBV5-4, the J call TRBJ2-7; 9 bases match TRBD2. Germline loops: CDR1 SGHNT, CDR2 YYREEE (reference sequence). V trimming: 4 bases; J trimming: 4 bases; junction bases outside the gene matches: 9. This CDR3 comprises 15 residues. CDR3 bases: TGTGCCAGCAGCGTAGGTAGCGGGAGTCTTTACGAGCAGTACTTC. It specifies CASSVGSGSLYEQYF.

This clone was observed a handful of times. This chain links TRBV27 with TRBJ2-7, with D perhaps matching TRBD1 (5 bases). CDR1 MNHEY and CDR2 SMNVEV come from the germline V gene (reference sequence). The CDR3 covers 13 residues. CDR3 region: CEARRTPYSEQYF. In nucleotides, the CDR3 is TGTGAGGCGAGAAGGACACCATATAGCGAGCAGTACTTC.

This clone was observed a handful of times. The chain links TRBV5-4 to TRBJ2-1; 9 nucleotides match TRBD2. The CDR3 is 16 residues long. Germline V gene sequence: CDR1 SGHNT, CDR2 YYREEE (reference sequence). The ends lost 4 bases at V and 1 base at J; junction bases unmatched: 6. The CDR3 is CASSGLSGGSYNEQFF. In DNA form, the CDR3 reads TGTGCCAGCAGCGGACTTAGCGGGGGATCCTACAATGAGCAGTTCTTC.

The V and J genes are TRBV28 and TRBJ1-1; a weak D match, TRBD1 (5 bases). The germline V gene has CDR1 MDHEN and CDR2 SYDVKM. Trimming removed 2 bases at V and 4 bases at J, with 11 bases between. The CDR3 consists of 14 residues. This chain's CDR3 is CASSLIGARTEAFF. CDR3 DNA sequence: TGTGCCAGCAGTTTAATAGGGGCACGCACTGAAGCTTTCTTT.

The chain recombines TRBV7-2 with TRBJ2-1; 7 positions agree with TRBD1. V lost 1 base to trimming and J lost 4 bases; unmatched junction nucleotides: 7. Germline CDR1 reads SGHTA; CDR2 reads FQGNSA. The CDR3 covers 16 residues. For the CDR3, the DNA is TGTGCCAGCAGCTTAGTTGTCAGGGGGTCGTACAATGAGCAGTTCTTC. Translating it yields CASSLVVRGSYNEQFF.

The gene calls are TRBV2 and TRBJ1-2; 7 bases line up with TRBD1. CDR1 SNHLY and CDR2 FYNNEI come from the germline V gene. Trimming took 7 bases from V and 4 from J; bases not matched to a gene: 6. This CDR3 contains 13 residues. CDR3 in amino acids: CASKTGTVYGYTF. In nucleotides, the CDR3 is TGTGCCAGCAAGACAGGGACAGTCTATGGCTACACCTTC.

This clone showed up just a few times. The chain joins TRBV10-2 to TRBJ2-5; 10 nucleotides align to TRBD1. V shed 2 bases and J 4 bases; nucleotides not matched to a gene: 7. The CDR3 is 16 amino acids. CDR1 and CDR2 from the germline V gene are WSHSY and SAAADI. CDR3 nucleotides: TGCGCCAGCAGTGAGCTCCGACAGGGGGCTGGAGAGACCCAGTACTTC. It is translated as CASSELRQGAGETQYF.

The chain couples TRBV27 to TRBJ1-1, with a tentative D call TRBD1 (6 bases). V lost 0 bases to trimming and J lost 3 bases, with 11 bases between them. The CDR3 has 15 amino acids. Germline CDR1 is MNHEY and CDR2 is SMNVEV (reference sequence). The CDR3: CASSLSGGEYTEAFF. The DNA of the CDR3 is TGTGCCAGCAGTTTATCAGGGGGGGAATACACTGAAGCTTTCTTT.